Listed below are T cell receptor beta chains from one sample, sequenced in a study of blood T cell repertoires in COVID-19. Libraries were prepared by immunoSEQ multiplex PCR; TCRdb keeps only in-frame clonotypes and omits some of them. Altogether 90,000 to 140,000 clones are present, approximately 80% being singletons, with the ten largest covering approximately 10%. The sample consisted of peripheral blood. These receptors originate from a woman in her sixties or seventies with acute or convalescent COVID-19. The CDR3 runs from the conserved cysteine through the conserved F or W. D genes are given only for firm matches. Only some rows state a clone size, as once, few, many or a class for expanded clones.

d_call	clone_size	v_call	j_call	cdr3_nt	cdr3_aa
NA	NA	TRBV25-1	TRBJ2-7	TGTGCCAGCAGTGGGTACCGAGGGGAGCAGTACTTC	CASSGYRGEQYF
NA	NA	TRBV4-3	TRBJ1-2	TGCGCCAGCAGCCAATCGACAGTGAACTATGGCTACACCTTC	CASSQSTVNYGYTF
TRBD1	NA	TRBV5-1	TRBJ1-4	TGCGCCAGCAGCTTGGGGACAGGGGTTGAAAAACTGTTTTTT	CASSLGTGVEKLFF
TRBD2	once	TRBV4-1	TRBJ2-3	TGCGCCAGCAGCCAAGATCTCAGCGGGAGGGGAACAGATACGCAGTATTTT	CASSQDLSGRGTDTQYF
TRBD2	NA	TRBV7-9	TRBJ2-3	TGTGCCAGCAGCTTACTAGCGGGGGGATCCGCCAGCACAGATACGCAGTATTTT	CASSLLAGGSASTDTQYF
TRBD1	NA	TRBV7-2	TRBJ1-1	TGTGCCAGCAGCTTAGGGGACAGGGGGTATGACACTGAAGCTTTCTTT	CASSLGDRGYDTEAFF
TRBD1	NA	TRBV6-6	TRBJ2-7	TGTGCCAGCACCGACAGGGCGGGCTCCTACGAGCAGTACTTC	CASTDRAGSYEQYF
NA	NA	TRBV15	TRBJ1-5	TGTGCCACCAGCAGAGATATACAGGGTATTCAGCCCCAGCATTTT	CATSRDIQGIQPQHF
NA	NA	TRBV30	TRBJ1-1	TGTGCCTGGGAGGAGTCAACTGAAGCTTTCTTT	CAWEESTEAFF
NA	NA	TRBV2	TRBJ2-2	TGTGCCAGCAGCCAGGCAGCACCTTCGAACACCGGGGAGCTGTTTTTT	CASSQAAPSNTGELFF
TRBD2	NA	TRBV2	TRBJ2-3	TGTGCCAGCACTTTAGCGGGGGGGACCACAGATACGCAGTATTTT	CASTLAGGTTDTQYF
NA	NA	TRBV2	TRBJ1-2	TGTGCCAGCAGTGCCGACAGTGGGTATGGCTACACCTTC	CASSADSGYGYTF
NA	NA	TRBV4-2	TRBJ1-4	TGTGCCAGCAGCCAACAACCGGGACAACCGAATGAAAAACTGTTTTTT	CASSQQPGQPNEKLFF
NA	NA	TRBV9	TRBJ1-2	TGTGCCAGCAGCCAGGGTGGACGGATCTATGGCTACACCTTC	CASSQGGRIYGYTF
TRBD2	NA	TRBV6-2/TRBV6-3	TRBJ2-7	TGTGCCAGCAGTTACTCATCCCACGGGACTAGTGGGGTCTACGAGCAGTACTTC	CASSYSSHGTSGVYEQYF
NA	NA	TRBV4-3	TRBJ2-2	TGCGCCAGCAGCCAAGATTGGGACTTCCTTAAATCCGGGGAGCTGTTTTTT	CASSQDWDFLKSGELFF